This T cell receptor beta chain was sequenced for a study of vaccination and CD4 T cells after COVID-19. CDR1 SNHLY and CDR2 FYNNEI come from the germline V gene. The CDR3 has 14 residues. V was shortened by 3 bases and J by 0 bases, with 8 bases between the two germline ends. Sequenced with the Oncomine TCR Beta short-read assay was DNA taken from cultured CD4+ T cells. TCRdb called the PCR reads again in MiXCR, with one record for every CDR3 protein. The sample records tens of thousands of distinct CDR3 sequences, around 66% being singletons. As concerns this clonotype: The target antigen is unknown.

Treatment here: approximately 9-day PBMC culture with coronavirus spike peptide pools or control peptides (ViraFEST assay). The origin of this receptor is a human donor who received a COVID-19 vaccine. The sequencing used CD4+ T cells from blood, cultured in vitro, collected after SARS-CoV-2 vaccination. The V gene is TRBV2, the J gene TRBJ1-2; maybe TRBD1 (5 bases). The CDR3 nucleotides are TGTGCCAGCAGTGATGGGGGTGCTAACTATGGCTACACCTTC. Encoded protein: CASSDGGANYGYTF. The full variable domain, completed using reference TRBV2 and TRBJ1-2, is EPEVTQTPSHQVTQMGQEVILRCVPISNHLYFYWYRQILGQKVEFLVSFYNNEISEKSEIFDDQFSVERPDGSNFTLKIRSTKLEDSAMYFCASSDGGANYGYTFGSGTRLTVV.